This entry lists 18 T cell receptor beta chains sequenced from one sample in a study of blood T cell repertoires in COVID-19. The repertoire was sequenced with immunoSEQ multiplex PCR; TCRdb's copy has only in-frame clones and lacks some. The repertoire holds approximately 120,000 clones, about 75% seen once, with roughly a fifth in the top ten. The sequencing sample was made of peripheral blood. All receptors derive from an elderly man with acute or convalescent COVID-19.

The chain links TRBV24-1 to TRBJ2-1, with D unresolved. The CDR3 runs 13 residues. The V gene lost 0 bases and the J gene lost 7 bases, with 6 bases spanning the gap. The V gene's germline CDR1 is KGHDR and CDR2 SFDVKD. The DNA of the CDR3 is TGTGCCACCAGTGATTTGGGCAGTAATGAGCAGTTCTTC. This translates into CATSDLGSNEQFF.

This chain connects TRBV3-1 (or the pseudogene TRBV3-2) to TRBJ2-7, with D maybe TRBD2 (6 bases). The CDR3 extends over 15 amino acids. Deletions cut 4 bases from V and 2 bases from J, with 15 bases between. Looked up from germline, CDR1 is LGHDT and CDR2 is YNNKEL (reference sequence). CDR3 sequence reads: CASSPRGTSTYEQYF. In DNA, the CDR3 is TGTGCCAGCAGCCCACGGGGGACCTCCACCTACGAGCAGTACTTC.

This chain joins TRBV5-1 and TRBJ2-7; 10 bases are shared with TRBD2. V gave up 6 bases and J gave up 5 bases; unmatched junction bases: 5. The length of the CDR3 is 13 residues. Germline CDR1 reads SGHRS; CDR2 reads YFSETQ. CDR3 protein: CASKLAGVDEQYF. CDR3 DNA: TGCGCCAGCAAGCTAGCGGGGGTTGACGAGCAGTACTTC.

This clone is a singleton in its sample. The chain links TRBV7-8 to TRBJ1-6; TRBD1 is a possible D gene (6 bases). The CDR3 totals 14 residues. Germline-derived CDR1 and CDR2 are SGHVS and FQNEAQ. V was pared by 1 base and J by 10 bases, with 11 bases between. DNA of the CDR3: TGTGCCAGCAGCTTAGACAGGGTGGGGTCACCCCTCCACTTT. Translation: CASSLDRVGSPLHF.

The chain uses TRBV10-3 and TRBJ1-5; possibly TRBD1 for D (5 bases). V lost 6 bases and J 3 bases, leaving 9 bases between the germline ends. Germline assignment: CDR1 ENHRY and CDR2 SYGVKD. This CDR3 spans 13 amino acids. The CDR3 DNA is TGTGCCATCAGGGACACCTACAATCAGCCCCAGCATTTT. It specifies CAIRDTYNQPQHF.

This rearrangement joins TRBV7-2 to TRBJ1-1, with 7 nucleotides matching TRBD1. CDR1 is SGHTA, CDR2 FQGNSA, per germline. V was clipped by 6 bases and J by 1 base; unmatched bases: 5. The CDR3 contains 14 residues. CDR3: CASRLGQQNTEAFF. Here the CDR3 DNA reads TGTGCCAGCAGATTGGGACAGCAGAACACTGAAGCTTTCTTT.

The chain links TRBV2 to TRBJ1-6, with 9 positions matching TRBD1. Germline values: CDR1 SNHLY, CDR2 FYNNEI. J was trimmed by 5 bases and V by 0 bases; bases with no gene match: 17. The CDR3 length is 21 residues. As DNA, the CDR3 is TGTGCCAGCAGTGAAGCCCAATCCTGGACAGGGGCGAACGTTAATAATTCACCCCTCCACTTT. Encoded protein: CASSEAQSWTGANVNNSPLHF.

This clone appeared many times. The rearrangement joins TRBV5-1 to TRBJ1-1; no clear D. Between the trimmed V and J ends, which lost 0 bases and 0 bases, there was a span of 6 bases. From germline, CDR1 is SGHRS and CDR2 YFSETQ. The CDR3 totals 14 residues. CDR3 DNA sequence: TGCGCCAGCAGCTTGGGTTCCATGAACACTGAAGCTTTCTTT. Residues: CASSLGSMNTEAFF.

This chain uses TRBV30 with TRBJ1-1, with no clear D. The CDR3 length is 11 residues. CDR1 is GTSNPN and CDR2 is SVGIG in the germline V gene (reference sequence). V was trimmed by 6 bases and J by 5 bases, leaving 10 bases between them. The CDR3 DNA reads TGTGCCTGTCAAAGGCGGACTGAAGCTTTCTTT. Translation gives CACQRRTEAFF. Full variable domain (outside the CDR3, taken from reference TRBV30 and TRBJ1-1): SQTIHQWPATLVQPVGSPLSLECTVEGTSNPNLYWYRQAAGRGLQLLFYSVGIGQISSEVPQNLSASRPQDRQFILSSKKLLLSDSGFYLCACQRRTEAFFGQGTRLTVV.

This rearrangement joins TRBV2 to TRBJ2-5; the match to TRBD1 covers 7 bases. Germline V CDR1 and CDR2: SNHLY, FYNNEI. Unmatched junction bases numbered 8, after V lost 5 bases and J lost 2 bases. This CDR3 has 15 amino acids. CDR3 coding DNA: TGTGCCAGCAGTATTAGCCGGGGACAGCAAGAGACCCAGTACTTC. Amino acid sequence: CASSISRGQQETQYF.

This clone was counted between two and nine times. V gene TRBV2 combines with J gene TRBJ2-7; TRBD2 matches at 11 bases. The germline gives CDR1 SNHLY, CDR2 FYNNEI. The CDR3 is made up of 15 amino acids. The CDR3 loop reads CGWGSGGAQSYEQYF. In nucleotides, the CDR3 is TGTGGCTGGGGTAGCGGGGGGGCGCAATCCTACGAGCAGTACTTC.

The V and J genes are TRBV4-1 and TRBJ2-3, with 13 positions matching TRBD2. Germline values: CDR1 MGHRA, CDR2 YSYEKL. J lost 1 base, V lost 4 bases, and 2 bases had no gene match. CDR3 length: 16 amino acids. The CDR3 DNA reads TGCGCCAGCAGCCTCGGACTAGCGGGGGGCACAGATACGCAGTATTTT. This codes for CASSLGLAGGTDTQYF.

There are many counts of this clone. The chain combines TRBV9 with TRBJ2-7; D might be TRBD1 (7 bases). This CDR3 is built from 15 residues. The germline V and J ends were trimmed by 3 bases and 9 bases, with 22 bases remaining between them. Per the germline V gene, CDR1 is SGDLS and CDR2 is YYNGEE. This CDR3 is CASSAGDSPLAGQYF. The CDR3 DNA reads TGTGCCAGCAGCGCGGGGGACAGCCCTCTTGCGGGGCAGTACTTC.

The V gene is TRBV9, the J gene TRBJ1-2, with unresolved D. This CDR3 is built from 13 residues. Germline CDR1 SGDLS, CDR2 YYNGEE. Trimming cost V 0 bases and J 4 bases, with 7 bases left between them. Here the CDR3 reads CASSVDTSYGYTF. CDR3 nucleotide sequence: TGTGCCAGCAGCGTAGACACGTCCTATGGCTACACCTTC.

This clone was counted only a few times. The chain carries TRBV18 and TRBJ1-1; D is uncertain. The germline V gene has CDR1 KGHSH and CDR2 LQKENI. The CDR3 runs 13 residues. Trimming cost V 6 bases and J 4 bases, with 12 bases left between them. The CDR3 loop reads CASSTGGGTEAFF. The DNA for the CDR3 is TGTGCCAGCTCGACGGGAGGCGGCACTGAAGCTTTCTTT.

This chain joins TRBV19 and TRBJ2-5, with TRBD2 matching over 10 bases. The V segment lost 1 base and the J segment 5 bases; nucleotides outside the gene matches: 7. The CDR3 covers 16 residues. In germline, CDR1 is LNHDA, CDR2 SQIVND (reference sequence). The CDR3 coding sequence is TGTGCCAGTAGTATAGCACTAGCGGGGCCGGGGGAGACCCAGTACTTC. This encodes CASSIALAGPGETQYF.

The chain employs TRBV6-6 and TRBJ2-5, with TRBD2 as a possible D gene (5 bases). Deletions cut 4 bases from V and 2 bases from J, with 14 bases between. This CDR3 comprises 15 residues. Germline V CDR1 and CDR2: MNHNY, SVGAGI (reference sequence). In DNA, the CDR3 is TGTGCCAGCAGTTTTGGGTCGGGAACTCAAGAGACCCAGTACTTC. Translated: CASSFGSGTQETQYF.

The chain combines TRBV27 with TRBJ2-2, with D possibly matching TRBD2 (6 bases). The V gene lost 7 bases and the J gene lost 4 bases, with 16 bases spanning the gap. There are 15 residues in the CDR3. Germline assignment: CDR1 MNHEY and CDR2 SMNVEV (reference sequence). The CDR3 nucleotides read TGTGCCAGCAAAGAATTCGGGACTCCCACCGGGGAGCTGTTTTTT. Its translation: CASKEFGTPTGELFF.